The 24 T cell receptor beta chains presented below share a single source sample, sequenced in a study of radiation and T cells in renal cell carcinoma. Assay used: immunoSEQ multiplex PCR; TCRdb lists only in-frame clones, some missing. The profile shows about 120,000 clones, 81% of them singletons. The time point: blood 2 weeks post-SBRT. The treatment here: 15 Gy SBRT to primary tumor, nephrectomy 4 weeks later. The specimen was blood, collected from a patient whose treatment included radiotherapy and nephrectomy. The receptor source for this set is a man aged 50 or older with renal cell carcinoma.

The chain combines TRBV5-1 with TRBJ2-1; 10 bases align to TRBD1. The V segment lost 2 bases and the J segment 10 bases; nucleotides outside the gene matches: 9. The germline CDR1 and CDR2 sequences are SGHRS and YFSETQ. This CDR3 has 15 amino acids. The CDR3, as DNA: TGCGCCAGCAGCTTCCGGGACAGGGGTTTAAACGAGCAGTTCTTC. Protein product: CASSFRDRGLNEQFF.

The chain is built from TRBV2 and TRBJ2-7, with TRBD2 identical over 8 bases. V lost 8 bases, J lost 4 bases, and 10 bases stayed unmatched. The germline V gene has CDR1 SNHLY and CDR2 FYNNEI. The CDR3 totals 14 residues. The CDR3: CASSKAGGQYEQYF. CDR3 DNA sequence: TGTGCCAGCTCGAAGGCGGGAGGCCAATACGAGCAGTACTTC.

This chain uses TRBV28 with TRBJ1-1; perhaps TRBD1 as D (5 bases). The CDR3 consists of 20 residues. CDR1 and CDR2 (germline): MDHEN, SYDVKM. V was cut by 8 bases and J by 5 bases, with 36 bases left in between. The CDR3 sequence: CASASVGGTGLETLGTEAFF. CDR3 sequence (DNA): TGTGCCAGCGCCTCGGTGGGGGGTACCGGCCTCGAAACACTAGGGACTGAAGCTTTCTTT.

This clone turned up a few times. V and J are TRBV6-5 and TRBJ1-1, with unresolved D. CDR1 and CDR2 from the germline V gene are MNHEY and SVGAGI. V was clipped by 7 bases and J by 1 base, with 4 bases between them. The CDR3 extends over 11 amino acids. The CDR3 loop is CASTRNTEAFF. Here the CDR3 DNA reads TGTGCCAGCACTAGGAACACTGAAGCTTTCTTT.

The CDR3 nucleotides read TGTGCCAGCAGCCAAGATTCATGGGGGCTGGGGTCCTACGAGCAGTACTTC. Its protein is CASSQDSWGLGSYEQYF. The genes are TRBV4-2 and TRBJ2-7; D perhaps matches TRBD1 (6 bases). This CDR3 region has 17 residues. The germline gives CDR1 LGHNA, CDR2 YNFKEQ. V lost 0 bases and J lost 1, with 16 bases in between.

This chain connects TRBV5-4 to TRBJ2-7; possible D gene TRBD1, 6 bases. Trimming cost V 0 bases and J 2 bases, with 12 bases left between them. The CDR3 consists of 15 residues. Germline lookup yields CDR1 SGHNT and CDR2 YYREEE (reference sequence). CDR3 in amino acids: CASSLGTDPAYEQYF. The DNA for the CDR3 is TGTGCCAGCAGCTTGGGGACAGATCCCGCCTACGAGCAGTACTTC.

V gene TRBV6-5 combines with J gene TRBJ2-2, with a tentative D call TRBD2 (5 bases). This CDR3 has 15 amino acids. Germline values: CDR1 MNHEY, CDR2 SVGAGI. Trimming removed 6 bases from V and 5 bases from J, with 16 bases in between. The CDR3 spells CASRRRTGETGELFF. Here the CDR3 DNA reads TGTGCCAGCAGACGGCGGACTGGAGAAACCGGGGAGCTGTTTTTT.

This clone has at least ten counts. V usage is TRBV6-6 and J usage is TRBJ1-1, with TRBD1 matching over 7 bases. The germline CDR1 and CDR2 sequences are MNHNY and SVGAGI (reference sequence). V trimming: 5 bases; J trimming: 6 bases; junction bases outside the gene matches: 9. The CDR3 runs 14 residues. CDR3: CASSNQTGYSEAFF. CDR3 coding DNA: TGTGCCAGCAGTAATCAGACAGGGTACTCTGAAGCTTTCTTT.

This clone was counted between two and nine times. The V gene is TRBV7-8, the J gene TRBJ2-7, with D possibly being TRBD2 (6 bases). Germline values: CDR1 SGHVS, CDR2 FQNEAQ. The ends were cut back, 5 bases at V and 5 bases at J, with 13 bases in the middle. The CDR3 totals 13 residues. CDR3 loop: CASSPRLVHEQYF. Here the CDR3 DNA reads TGTGCCAGCAGCCCGAGACTAGTCCACGAGCAGTACTTC.

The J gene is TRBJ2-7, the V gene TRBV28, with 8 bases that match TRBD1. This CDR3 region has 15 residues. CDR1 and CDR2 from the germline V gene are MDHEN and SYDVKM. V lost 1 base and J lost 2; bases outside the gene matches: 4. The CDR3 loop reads CASSLSQGATYEQYF. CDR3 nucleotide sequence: TGTGCCAGCAGTTTATCCCAGGGGGCAACCTACGAGCAGTACTTC.

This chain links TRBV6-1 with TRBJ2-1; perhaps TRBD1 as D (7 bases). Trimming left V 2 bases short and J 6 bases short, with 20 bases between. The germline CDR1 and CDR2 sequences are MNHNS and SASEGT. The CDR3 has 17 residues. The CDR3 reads CASSEYGGQGVGNEQFF. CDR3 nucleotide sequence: TGTGCCAGCAGTGAATACGGGGGTCAGGGGGTTGGCAATGAGCAGTTCTTC.

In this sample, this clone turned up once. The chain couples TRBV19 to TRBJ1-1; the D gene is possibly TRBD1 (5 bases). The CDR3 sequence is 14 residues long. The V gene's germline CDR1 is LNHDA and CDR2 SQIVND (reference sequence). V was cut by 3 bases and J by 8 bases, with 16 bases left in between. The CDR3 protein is CASSMEMGVQEAFF. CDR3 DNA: TGTGCCAGTAGTATGGAAATGGGGGTCCAGGAAGCTTTCTTT.

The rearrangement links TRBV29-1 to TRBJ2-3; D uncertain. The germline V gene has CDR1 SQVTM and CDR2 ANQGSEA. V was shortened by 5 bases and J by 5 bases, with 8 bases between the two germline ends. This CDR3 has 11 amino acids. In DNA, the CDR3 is TGCAGCGTTCTAAAGGGAGATACGCAGTATTTT. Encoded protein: CSVLKGDTQYF.

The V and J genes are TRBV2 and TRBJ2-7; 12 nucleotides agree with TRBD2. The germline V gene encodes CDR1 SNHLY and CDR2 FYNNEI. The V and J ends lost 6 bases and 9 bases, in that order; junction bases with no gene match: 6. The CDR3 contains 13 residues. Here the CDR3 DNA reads TGTGCCAGCAGCCCCGGACTAGCGGGAACGCAGTACTTC. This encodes CASSPGLAGTQYF.

The CDR3 nucleotides are TGTGCCAGTAAATCCCTCGGCGACAGGGGCGGCAATCAGCCCCAGCATTTT. This sequence encodes CASKSLGDRGGNQPQHF. V is TRBV19 and J is TRBJ1-5, with TRBD1 matching 8 bases. The CDR3 runs 17 residues. Trimming took 7 bases from V and 2 from J; bases not matched to a gene: 13. CDR1 LNHDA and CDR2 SQIVND come from the germline V gene (reference sequence).

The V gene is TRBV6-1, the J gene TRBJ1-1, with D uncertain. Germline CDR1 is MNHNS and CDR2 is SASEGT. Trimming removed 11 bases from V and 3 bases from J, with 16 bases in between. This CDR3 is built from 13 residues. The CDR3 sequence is CALFGPRDTEAFF. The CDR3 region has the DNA TGTGCCCTCTTTGGGCCAAGGGACACTGAAGCTTTCTTT.

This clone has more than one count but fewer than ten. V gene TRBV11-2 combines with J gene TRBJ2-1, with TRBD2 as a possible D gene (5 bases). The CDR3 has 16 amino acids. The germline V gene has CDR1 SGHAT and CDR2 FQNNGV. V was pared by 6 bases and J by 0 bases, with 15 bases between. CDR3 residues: CASSTTRSSSYNEQFF. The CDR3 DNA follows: TGTGCCAGCAGTACAACTAGGTCAAGCTCCTACAATGAGCAGTTCTTC.

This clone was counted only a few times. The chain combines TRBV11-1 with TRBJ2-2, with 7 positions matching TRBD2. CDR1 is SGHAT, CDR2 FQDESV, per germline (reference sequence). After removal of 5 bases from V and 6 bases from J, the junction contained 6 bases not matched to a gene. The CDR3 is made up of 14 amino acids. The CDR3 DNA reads TGTGCCAGCAGCCAGCGGGGCAGGTCCGGGGAGCTGTTTTTT. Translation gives CASSQRGRSGELFF.

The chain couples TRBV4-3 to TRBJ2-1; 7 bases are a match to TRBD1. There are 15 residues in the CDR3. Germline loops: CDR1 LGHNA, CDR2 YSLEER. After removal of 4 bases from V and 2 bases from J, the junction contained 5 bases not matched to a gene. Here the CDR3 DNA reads TGCGCCAGCAGCCGGCCGGGACAGACCTACAATGAGCAGTTCTTC. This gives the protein CASSRPGQTYNEQFF.

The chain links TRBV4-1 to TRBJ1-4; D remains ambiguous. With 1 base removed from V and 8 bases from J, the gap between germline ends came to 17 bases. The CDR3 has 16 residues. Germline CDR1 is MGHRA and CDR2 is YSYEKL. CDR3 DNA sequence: TGCGCCAGCAGCCAAGGGAACGAGGTTCGGCAGGAAAAACTGTTTTTT. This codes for CASSQGNEVRQEKLFF.

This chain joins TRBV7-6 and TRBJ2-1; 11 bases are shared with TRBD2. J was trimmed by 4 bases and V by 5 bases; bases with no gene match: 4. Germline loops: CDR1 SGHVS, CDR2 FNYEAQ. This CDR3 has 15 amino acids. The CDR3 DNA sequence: TGTGCCAGCAGCAAGGGACTAGCGGATTACAATGAGCAGTTCTTC. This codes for CASSKGLADYNEQFF. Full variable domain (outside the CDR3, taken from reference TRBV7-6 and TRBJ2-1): GAGVSQSPRYKVTKRGQDVALRCDPISGHVSLYWYRQALGQGPEFLTYFNYEAQQDKSGLPNDRFSAERPEGSISTLTIQRTEQRDSAMYRCASSKGLADYNEQFFGPGTRLTVL.

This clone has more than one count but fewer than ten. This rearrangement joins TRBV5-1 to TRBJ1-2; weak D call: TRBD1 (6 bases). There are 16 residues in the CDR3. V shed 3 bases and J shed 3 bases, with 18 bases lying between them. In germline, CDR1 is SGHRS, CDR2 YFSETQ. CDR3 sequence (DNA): TGCGCCAGCAGCTCGCCGGCGGGGGCGCATGACTATGGCTACACCTTC. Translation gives CASSSPAGAHDYGYTF. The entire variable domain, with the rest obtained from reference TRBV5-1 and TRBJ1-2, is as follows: KAGVTQTPRYLIKTRGQQVTLSCSPISGHRSVSWYQQTPGQGLQFLFEYFSETQRNKGNFPGRFSGRQFSNSRSEMNVSTLELGDSALYLCASSSPAGAHDYGYTFGSGTRLTVV.

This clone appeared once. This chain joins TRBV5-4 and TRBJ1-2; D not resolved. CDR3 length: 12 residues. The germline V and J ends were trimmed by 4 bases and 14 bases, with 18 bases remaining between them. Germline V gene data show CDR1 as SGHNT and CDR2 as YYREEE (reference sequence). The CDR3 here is CASSPPGVPLTF. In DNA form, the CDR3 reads TGTGCCAGCAGCCCCCCCGGGGTCCCTCTGACCTTC.

The CDR3 loop reads CASRGLAGGRPGGGELFF. Here the CDR3 DNA reads TGTGCCAGCAGAGGGCTAGCGGGAGGGCGACCAGGCGGCGGGGAGCTGTTTTTT. The gene calls are TRBV28 and TRBJ2-2, with 12 bases lining up with TRBD2. The trim removed 6 bases at V and 7 bases at J, leaving 15 bases unmatched. The CDR3 is made up of 18 amino acids. The germline gives CDR1 MDHEN, CDR2 SYDVKM. The whole variable domain, filled in from reference TRBV28 and TRBJ2-2, reads DVKVTQSSRYLVKRTGEKVFLECVQDMDHENMFWYRQDPGLGLRLIYFSYDVKMKEKGDIPEGYSVSREKKERFSLILESASTNQTSMYLCASRGLAGGRPGGGELFFGEGSRLTVL.